Presented here are 9 T cell receptor beta chains from one specimen sequenced in a study of T cell responses to AZD1222 COVID-19 vaccine. Generated by immunoSEQ multiplex PCR, the TCRdb table keeps only in-frame clones and is missing some. The sample has 150,000 to 200,000 clones, about 92% seen once. This sample comprised peripheral blood, obtained 28 days after the second AZD1222 dose. These receptors all come from an adult who received the AZD1222 COVID-19 vaccine.

This chain connects TRBV19 to TRBJ2-5; the match to TRBD1 covers 7 bases. Germline V CDR1 and CDR2: LNHDA, SQIVND (reference sequence). This CDR3 comprises 15 residues. V shed 3 bases, J shed 5 bases, and the junction held 9 bases outside the gene matches. The CDR3 sequence: CASSMRGHRVETQYF. The CDR3 nucleotides are TGTGCCAGTAGTATGAGGGGGCATAGGGTGGAGACCCAGTACTTC.

The chain combines TRBV5-1 with TRBJ1-2; D is unclear. Germline V CDR1 and CDR2: SGHRS, YFSETQ. The V and J ends lost 4 bases and 2 bases respectively, with 9 bases between them. The CDR3 runs 13 residues. This CDR3 is CASSPTENYGYTF. CDR3 bases: TGCGCCAGCAGCCCTACAGAGAACTATGGCTACACCTTC.

CDR3 in amino acids: CASSEAPSTQAFF. The CDR3 DNA follows: TGTGCCAGCAGTGAAGCCCCGAGTACTCAGGCTTTCTTT. The V call is TRBV2, the J call TRBJ1-1, with no clear D. The germline V gene has CDR1 SNHLY and CDR2 FYNNEI. The CDR3 is made up of 13 amino acids. The V end lost 0 bases, the J end lost 11 bases, and 13 bases lay between the germline ends.

V is TRBV5-5 and J is TRBJ1-3; D remains ambiguous. Germline loops: CDR1 SGHKS, CDR2 YYEKEE (reference sequence). The CDR3 runs 16 residues. V lost 3 bases and J 0 bases, leaving 13 bases between the germline ends. CDR3 coding DNA: TGTGCCAGCAGCTCCTGGACGGCAAGCTCTGGAAACACCATATATTTT. It encodes CASSSWTASSGNTIYF.

This clone turned up a few times. V and J are TRBV9 and TRBJ1-2; D unclear. Trimming pared 4 bases from V and 0 bases from J, leaving 13 bases between. From germline, CDR1 is SGDLS and CDR2 YYNGEE. This CDR3 comprises 15 residues. The CDR3 loop is CASSPETQSNYGYTF. The CDR3 nucleotides are TGTGCCAGCAGCCCAGAGACACAATCTAACTATGGCTACACCTTC. Based on the CDR3 plus reference TRBV9 and TRBJ1-2, the full variable domain is DSGVTQTPKHLITATGQRVTLRCSPRSGDLSVYWYQQSLDQGLQFLIQYYNGEERAKGNILERFSAQQFPDLHSELNLSSLELGDSALYFCASSPETQSNYGYTFGSGTRLTVV.

V and J are TRBV6-1 and TRBJ1-2; maybe TRBD1 (5 bases). The CDR3 is made up of 12 amino acids. The germline V gene encodes CDR1 MNHNS and CDR2 SASEGT. V dropped 2 bases and J dropped 10 bases, with 11 bases sitting between them. The CDR3 DNA reads TGTGCCAGCAGTGAAACGGAGGGGCCCTACACCTTC. Its translation: CASSETEGPYTF.

The V call is TRBV15, the J call TRBJ2-1; 16 positions match TRBD2. Losses at the gene ends were 0 bases for V and 5 bases for J; bases not matched to a gene: 7. Germline CDR1 reads LNHNV; CDR2 reads YYDKDF (reference sequence). There are 19 residues in the CDR3. As DNA, the CDR3 is TGTGCCACCAGCAGAGATCTGGGACTAGCGGGAGGGCCAGACAATGAGCAGTTCTTC. Residues: CATSRDLGLAGGPDNEQFF.

The chain joins TRBV15 to TRBJ1-5, with 9 bases matching TRBD1. The CDR3 is 14 residues long. Trimming took 5 bases from V and 7 from J; bases not matched to a gene: 6. Germline V lookup: CDR1 LNHNV, CDR2 YYDKDF (reference sequence). CDR3: CATSGTGGIQPQHF. The CDR3, as DNA: TGTGCCACCAGCGGTACAGGGGGCATCCAGCCCCAGCATTTT.

This chain uses TRBV4-1 with TRBJ1-5, with no clear D. This CDR3 spans 17 amino acids. CDR1 is MGHRA and CDR2 is YSYEKL in the germline V gene. V was clipped by 0 bases and J by 1 base, with 13 bases between them. CDR3 DNA sequence: TGCGCCAGCAGCCAAGAGGGGTTGTCGGGGAGCAATCAGCCCCAGCATTTT. Its protein product is CASSQEGLSGSNQPQHF.